Described below is a single TCR beta chain sequence and its context. TCRdb itself ran the 5' RACE reads through MiXCR, one entry per CDR3 protein. The sample consists of 300,000 to 350,000 distinct CDR3 sequences, around 21% of them appearing once. Germline CDR1 is SNHLY and CDR2 is FYNNEI. CDR3 size: 15 residues. V was trimmed by 5 bases and J by 7 bases, leaving 18 bases between them. This sample was taken from a study of CD8 T cells in ankylosing spondylitis. The sequence derives from a female donor with ankylosing spondylitis or in good health (not recorded which). The sample was blood, either unsorted or a sorted T cell fraction (not recorded which). The V gene is TRBV2, the J gene TRBJ2-4; D might be TRBD1 (6 bases). The CDR3 region is CASSNRDTILNIQYF. The CDR3 DNA reads as TGTGCCAGCAGTAACCGGGACACCATACTGAACATTCAGTACTTC.